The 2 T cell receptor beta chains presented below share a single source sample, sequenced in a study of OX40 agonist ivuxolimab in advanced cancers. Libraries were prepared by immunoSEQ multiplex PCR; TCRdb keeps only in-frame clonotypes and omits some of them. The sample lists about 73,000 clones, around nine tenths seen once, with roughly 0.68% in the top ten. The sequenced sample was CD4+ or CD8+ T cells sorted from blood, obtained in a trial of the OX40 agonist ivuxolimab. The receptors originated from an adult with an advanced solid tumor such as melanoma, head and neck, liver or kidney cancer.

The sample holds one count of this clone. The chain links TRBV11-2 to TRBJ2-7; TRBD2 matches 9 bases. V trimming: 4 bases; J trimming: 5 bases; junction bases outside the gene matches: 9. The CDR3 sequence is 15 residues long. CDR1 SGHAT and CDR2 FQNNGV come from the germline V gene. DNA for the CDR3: TGTGCCAGCAGCTCTGCCGGGACTAGCTACCACGAGCAGTACTTC. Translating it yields CASSSAGTSYHEQYF.

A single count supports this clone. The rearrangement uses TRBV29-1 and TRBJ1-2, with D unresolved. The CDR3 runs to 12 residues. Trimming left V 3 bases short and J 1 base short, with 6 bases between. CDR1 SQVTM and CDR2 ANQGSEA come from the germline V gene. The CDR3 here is CSVESLNYGYTF. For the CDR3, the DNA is TGCAGCGTTGAGAGTCTTAACTATGGCTACACCTTC.